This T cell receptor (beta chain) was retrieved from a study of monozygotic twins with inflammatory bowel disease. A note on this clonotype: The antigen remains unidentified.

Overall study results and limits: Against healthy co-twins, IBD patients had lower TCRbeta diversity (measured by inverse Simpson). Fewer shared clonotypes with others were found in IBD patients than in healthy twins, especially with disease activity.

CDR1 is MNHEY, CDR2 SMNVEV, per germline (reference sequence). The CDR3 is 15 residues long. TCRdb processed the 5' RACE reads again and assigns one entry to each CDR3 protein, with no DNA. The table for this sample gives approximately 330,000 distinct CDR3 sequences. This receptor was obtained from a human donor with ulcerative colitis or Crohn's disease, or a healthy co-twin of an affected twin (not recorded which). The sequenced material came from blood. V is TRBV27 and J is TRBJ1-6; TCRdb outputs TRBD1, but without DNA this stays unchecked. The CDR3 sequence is CASSLGTGLGSPLHF.